This T cell receptor (beta chain) was documented in a study of OX40 agonist ivuxolimab in advanced cancers. Study-level information: Participants, 70% to 90% male, averaged roughly 60 years of age, ranging from about 23 to 85. General study results and limits: More expanded clones were found, on average, in CD8+ than in CD4+ T cells. CD4+ and CD8+ blood T cells expanded clonally by week 6 at 0.1 to 3.0 mg/kg.

Method: immunoSEQ multiplex PCR; TCRdb's copy keeps in-frame clones and lacks some. The data show about 31,000 clones, 82% seen once. Excluded were patients having autoimmune disease history or systemic immunosuppression. Points on this clone: The antigen remains undetermined.

There are 14 residues in the CDR3. Germline V gene sequence: CDR1 MRHNA, CDR2 SNTAGT. V shed 4 bases, J shed 7 bases, and the junction held 7 bases outside the gene matches. The sequencing used CD4+ or CD8+ T cells sorted from blood, collected in a trial of the OX40 agonist ivuxolimab. This chain connects TRBV6-4 to TRBJ2-1; 7 bases align to TRBD1. This TCR was sampled from an adult with an advanced solid tumor such as melanoma, head and neck, liver or kidney cancer. The CDR3 nucleotides are TGTGCCAGCAGTGTCACCGGGACAGCGAATGAGCAGTTCTTC. Its translation is CASSVTGTANEQFF.